The clone carrying this TCR beta chain came up a few times. Antigen: not known. Different DNA sequences within this sample yield the same CDR3. This record belongs to a study of shared clonotypes between healthy human individuals. CDR1 and CDR2 from the germline V gene are SGHTA and FQGNSA. The V segment lost 5 bases and the J segment 0 bases; nucleotides outside the gene matches: 3. The CDR3 totals 14 residues. Study-wide results and caveats: Non-shared clonotypes displayed generation probabilities falling below those of clonotypes present in all four donors.

Adult Caucasians living in Nashville, Tennessee made up all of the donors. Per the original methods: For the immunoSEQ data, sequences were junction-only without quality scores, so filtering differed. The table came from immunoSEQ multiplex PCR; TCRdb's copy has only in-frame clones and leaves some out. V, J and clone size reflect that table, while D and trimming were determined from the DNA. The sample has about a million clones, 65% to 75% seen once. The TCR comes from a man younger than 30 in good health. Sequenced input: memory CD4+ T cells sorted from blood. Subset meaning: CD45RA-negative fraction. The chain couples TRBV7-2 to TRBJ2-7; 8 bases align to TRBD1. The CDR3 reads CASSRDRSSYEQYF. CDR3 nucleotides: TGTGCCAGCAGCCGGGACAGGAGCTCCTACGAGCAGTACTTC.